The 18 T cell receptor beta chains listed next were all sequenced from one sample in a study of read filtering for tumor transcriptome and immune sequencing. The library was built from around 0.4 ug RNA with molecular barcoded adaptors for alpha/delta and beta/gamma chains. TCRdb redid the calling of the reads with MiXCR, one entry per CDR3 protein. The sample yields fewer than 50,000 distinct CDR3 sequences, roughly 13% seen once. Sequenced: a population of CD138-negative cells sorted from bone marrow. These receptors were taken from a donor at least 40 years old with multiple myeloma.

This clonotype has a handful of counts. The chain has TRBV20-1 and TRBJ2-5, with D possibly matching TRBD1 (7 bases). Germline V gene sequence: CDR1 DFQATT, CDR2 SNEGSKA (reference sequence). With 5 bases removed from V and 7 bases from J, the gap between germline ends came to 23 bases. The CDR3 covers 15 residues. The CDR3 DNA is TGCAGTGCTCAGGAGCCTAGGACAGGAGGGAGGACCCAGTACTTC. It yields the protein CSAQEPRTGGRTQYF.

In this sample, this clonotype turned up many times. The chain uses TRBV24-1 and TRBJ2-1; D gene uncertain. CDR1 KGHDR and CDR2 SFDVKD come from the germline V gene. The CDR3 sequence is 15 residues long. Trimming removed 5 bases from V and 4 bases from J, with 14 bases in between. This chain's CDR3 is CATSVASTKYNEQFF. The CDR3 DNA sequence: TGTGCCACCAGTGTGGCGTCCACGAAATACAATGAGCAGTTCTTC.

This clonotype came up a few times. The chain uses TRBV27 and TRBJ1-5; D is perhaps TRBD1 (6 bases). Between the trimmed V and J ends, which lost 4 bases and 0 bases, there was a span of 22 bases. The germline CDR1 and CDR2 sequences are MNHEY and SMNVEV (reference sequence). The CDR3 spans 19 residues. The CDR3 region is CASSSAPQGSTYSNQPQHF. The CDR3, as DNA: TGTGCCAGCAGTTCGGCCCCACAGGGTTCTACTTATAGCAATCAGCCCCAGCATTTT.

The table lists this clonotype with many counts. J is TRBJ2-1 and V is TRBV4-1; 10 bases are a match to TRBD2. Germline CDR1 is MGHRA and CDR2 is YSYEKL. The CDR3 is 16 amino acids. The trim removed 7 bases at V and 8 bases at J, leaving 14 bases unmatched. The CDR3 sequence is CASTLLAGGLNDEQFF. In DNA form, the CDR3 reads TGCGCCAGCACACTCTTAGCGGGAGGCCTTAACGATGAGCAGTTCTTC.

This clonotype has at least ten counts. Written as DNA, the CDR3 is TGCGCCAGCAGCTTGGAAGGGACTGGTTGGAATGAGCAGTTCTTC. It codes for CASSLEGTGWNEQFF. The V call is TRBV5-1, the J call TRBJ2-1, with a possible D match to TRBD2 (6 bases). CDR3 length: 15 residues. Trimming removed 0 bases at V and 7 bases at J, with 14 bases between. Germline CDR1 reads SGHRS; CDR2 reads YFSETQ.

Ten or more counts support this clonotype. The chain carries TRBV6-5 and TRBJ2-2; D uncertain. V dropped 6 bases and J dropped 0 bases, with 14 bases sitting between them. This CDR3 has 16 amino acids. Germline V lookup: CDR1 MNHEY, CDR2 SVGAGI. In DNA form, the CDR3 reads TGTGCCAGCAGCCGACTGAGCCAGTCGAACACCGGGGAGCTGTTTTTT. This encodes CASSRLSQSNTGELFF.

This clonotype came up many times. The chain has TRBV10-2 and TRBJ2-2, with TRBD1 matching 7 bases. The CDR3 totals 15 residues. Germline V CDR1 and CDR2: WSHSY, SAAADI. The V segment lost 4 bases and the J segment 6 bases; nucleotides outside the gene matches: 8. CDR3 protein: CASSALGGAPGELFF. The CDR3 nucleotides read TGCGCCAGCAGTGCGTTAGGGGGCGCCCCCGGGGAGCTGTTTTTT.

This clonotype was counted ten times or more. The chain combines TRBV11-1 with TRBJ2-1; TRBD2 matches at 10 bases. V lost 4 bases, J lost 4 bases, and 4 bases stayed unmatched. CDR1 and CDR2 from the germline V gene are SGHAT and FQDESV (reference sequence). The CDR3 length is 15 residues. The CDR3 DNA reads TGTGCCAGCAGCTCACTAGCGGGACCGTACAATGAGCAGTTCTTC. It is translated as CASSSLAGPYNEQFF.

Points on this clonotype: This may arise from a read error, as a much more abundant clone is one base away. Here the CDR3 omits its conserved ending phenylalanine or tryptophan, so a read error is the likely source. J is TRBJ2-3 and V is TRBV2; 7 nucleotides align to TRBD1. With 6 bases clipped from V and 9 bases from J, the junction kept 9 bases outside the gene matches. The CDR3 sequence is 13 residues long. Germline CDR1 SNHLY, CDR2 FYNNEI. This chain's CDR3 is CASRVGQAETQYS. Here the CDR3 DNA reads TGTGCCAGCAGGGTTGGACAGGCTGAAACGCAGTATTCT.

The V and J genes are TRBV12-3 or TRBV12-4 and TRBJ2-3; no firm D call. This CDR3 spans 12 amino acids. The V end was cut by 2 bases, the J end by 4 bases, with 4 bases between. In nucleotides, the CDR3 is TGTGCCAGCAGTTTAAGTCCAGATACGCAGTATTTT. Residues: CASSLSPDTQYF.

This clonotype has ten or more counts. The junction differs from germline at one of its ends, possibly a read error. This chain joins TRBV10-3 and TRBJ1-5; D unresolved. Germline V gene data show CDR1 as ENHRY and CDR2 as SYGVKD. The CDR3 sequence is 13 residues long. The CDR3 loop is CASSSMGNQPQHF. CDR3 bases: TGTGCCAGCAGTTCAATGGGCAATCAGCCCCAGCATTTT.

In this sample, this clonotype turned up many times. The chain combines TRBV11-2 with TRBJ1-1; a possible D gene is TRBD1 (6 bases). The V end was cut by 6 bases, the J end by 4 bases, with 12 bases between. This CDR3 has 13 residues. The germline gives CDR1 SGHAT, CDR2 FQNNGV. CDR3 nucleotides: TGTGCCAGCAGAAATCAGGGGAGCACTGAAGCTTTCTTT. Encoded protein: CASRNQGSTEAFF.

This clonotype occurred many times. For the CDR3, the DNA is TGCGCCAGCAGCCCACGAACTGGTAATGGAGATACGCAGTATTTT. It codes for CASSPRTGNGDTQYF. V usage is TRBV5-1 and J usage is TRBJ2-3; D gene uncertain. The germline V and J ends were trimmed by 4 bases and 5 bases, with 17 bases remaining between them. Germline-derived CDR1 and CDR2 are SGHRS and YFSETQ. This CDR3 is built from 15 residues.

By share, this clonotype ranks as medium-sized. The chain has TRBV30 and TRBJ2-7, with 12 bases lining up with TRBD2. This CDR3 has 15 amino acids. V lost 3 bases, J lost 0 bases, and 3 bases stayed unmatched. Germline V gene data show CDR1 as GTSNPN and CDR2 as SVGIG (reference sequence). The CDR3 nucleotides read TGTGCCTGGAGGGGACTAGCGGGTTACTCCTACGAGCAGTACTTC. Amino acid sequence: CAWRGLAGYSYEQYF.

This clonotype has ten or more counts. V gene TRBV28 combines with J gene TRBJ2-7; D is ambiguous. This CDR3 region has 11 residues. V shed 4 bases and J shed 4 bases, with 5 bases lying between them. Germline assignment: CDR1 MDHEN and CDR2 SYDVKM. In nucleotides, the CDR3 is TGTGCCAGCAGTTACAATTACGAGCAGTACTTC. Translated: CASSYNYEQYF.

This clonotype showed up many times. The chain is built from TRBV2 and TRBJ2-7; D ambiguous. V was pared by 7 bases and J by 2 bases, with 12 bases between. Per germline, CDR1 SNHLY and CDR2 FYNNEI. The length of the CDR3 is 13 residues. CDR3 nucleotide sequence: TGTGCCAGCAAAAGAGACGGTCCCTACGAGCAGTACTTC. Translated, it gives CASKRDGPYEQYF.

There are a few counts of this clonotype. The V and J genes are TRBV5-6 and TRBJ2-1; tentatively, D is TRBD1 or TRBD2 (5 bases each). CDR3 length equals 14 residues. Germline V lookup: CDR1 SGHDT, CDR2 YYEEEE. V was cut by 4 bases and J by 6 bases, with 14 bases left in between. CDR3 sequence (DNA): TGTGCCAGCAGCAGGACAAACCGGGGCAATGAGCAGTTCTTC. Encoded protein: CASSRTNRGNEQFF.

This clonotype was seen at least ten times. The rearrangement uses TRBV20-1 and TRBJ2-1; 11 bases line up with TRBD2. V lost 6 bases and J lost 6; bases outside the gene matches: 7. This CDR3 contains 14 residues. Germline loops: CDR1 DFQATT, CDR2 SNEGSKA (reference sequence). The CDR3 region has the DNA TGCAGTGCCCACCCGGGACTAGCGGTCAATGAGCAGTTCTTC. Translated: CSAHPGLAVNEQFF.